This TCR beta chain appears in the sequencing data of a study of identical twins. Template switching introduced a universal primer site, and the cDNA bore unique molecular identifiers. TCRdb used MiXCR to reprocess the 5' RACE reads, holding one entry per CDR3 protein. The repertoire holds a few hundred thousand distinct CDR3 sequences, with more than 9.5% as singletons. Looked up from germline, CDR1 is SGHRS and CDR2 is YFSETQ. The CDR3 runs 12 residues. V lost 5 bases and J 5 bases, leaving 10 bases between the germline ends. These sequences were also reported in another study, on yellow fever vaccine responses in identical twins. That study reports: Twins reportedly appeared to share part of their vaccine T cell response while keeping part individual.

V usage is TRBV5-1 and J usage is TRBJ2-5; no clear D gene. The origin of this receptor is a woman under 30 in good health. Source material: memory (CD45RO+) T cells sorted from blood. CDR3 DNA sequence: TGCGCCAGCAGTGTCGATGCGGAGACCCAGTACTTC. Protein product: CASSVDAETQYF.